Listed here are 21 T cell receptor beta chains from one sample, sequenced in a study of early T cells in non-severe SARS-CoV-2 infection. TCRdb called the 5' RACE reads again in MiXCR, with one record for every CDR3 protein. The top ten clones hold 7.5% to 9.5% of a sample with under 65,000 distinct CDR3 sequences, about 12% of them seen once. The specimen was whole blood. These receptors all stem from an adult who was a healthcare worker with PCR-confirmed SARS-CoV-2 infection or an uninfected control (not recorded which).

There are a few counts of this clonotype. V is TRBV3-1 and J is TRBJ2-7; D remains unclear. Germline loops: CDR1 LGHDT, CDR2 YNNKEL (reference sequence). Trimming removed 4 bases from V and 5 bases from J, with 12 bases in between. The CDR3 is made up of 13 amino acids. CDR3 DNA sequence: TGTGCCAGCAGCCGCACTGCTGGGGACGAGCAGTACTTC. Its protein product is CASSRTAGDEQYF.

This clonotype was observed a handful of times. J is TRBJ2-7 and V is TRBV27, with D possibly TRBD2 on 5 matching bases. Germline lookup yields CDR1 MNHEY and CDR2 SMNVEV (reference sequence). V lost 4 bases and J 3 bases, leaving 7 bases between the germline ends. The CDR3 has 12 amino acids. The CDR3 bases are TGTGCCAGCAGTTCCCGGGGCTACGAGCAGTACTTC. Protein sequence: CASSSRGYEQYF.

There are a few counts of this clonotype. The chain couples TRBV20-1 to TRBJ1-4; D may be TRBD1 (5 bases). CDR1 and CDR2 from the germline V gene are DFQATT and SNEGSKA (reference sequence). This CDR3 is built from 15 residues. V was shortened by 4 bases and J by 6 bases, with 18 bases between the two germline ends. DNA of the CDR3: TGCAGTGCTAAAACCCCGGCACAGGAGTATGAAAAACTGTTTTTT. Its protein product is CSAKTPAQEYEKLFF.

The chain links TRBV7-9 to TRBJ2-2, with 7 bases matching TRBD2. Germline trimming cut 5 bases from V and 1 base from J; bases unmatched to any gene: 4. The CDR3 is 15 residues long. CDR1 is SEHNR, CDR2 FQNEAQ, per germline (reference sequence). The CDR3 sequence: CASSPPSGNTGELFF. Written as DNA, the CDR3 is TGTGCCAGCAGCCCGCCTAGCGGGAACACCGGGGAGCTGTTTTTT.

This clonotype has only a few counts. V and J are TRBV18 and TRBJ2-2; no clear D. Trimming removed 4 bases at V and 6 bases at J, with 15 bases between. Germline V gene sequence: CDR1 KGHSH, CDR2 LQKENI. CDR3 length: 15 amino acids. The CDR3 DNA reads TGTGCCAGCTCACGACAAGAGCCCCAAGCCGGGGAGCTGTTTTTT. It is translated as CASSRQEPQAGELFF. Full variable domain (rest looked up from reference TRBV18 and TRBJ2-2): NAGVMQNPRHLVRRRGQEARLRCSPMKGHSHVYWYRQLPEEGLKFMVYLQKENIIDESGMPKERFSAEFPKEGPSILRIQQVVRGDSAAYFCASSRQEPQAGELFFGEGSRLTVL.

The V gene is TRBV11-2, the J gene TRBJ1-2, with D perhaps matching TRBD1 (5 bases). CDR3 length: 17 residues. CDR1 and CDR2 (germline): SGHAT, FQNNGV. V was cut by 5 bases and J by 0 bases, with 19 bases left in between. The CDR3 sequence: CASSVGVGSDSNYGYTF. The CDR3 bases are TGTGCCAGCAGCGTGGGGGTTGGTTCGGACTCTAACTATGGCTACACCTTC.

This clonotype was detected many times. The chain has TRBV20-1 and TRBJ2-1; unclear D gene. The V end was cut by 0 bases, the J end by 2 bases, with 11 bases between. Germline V gene lookup returns CDR1 DFQATT and CDR2 SNEGSKA (reference sequence). There are 15 residues in the CDR3. CDR3 sequence reads: CSARDRVAPYNEQFF. CDR3 nucleotides: TGCAGTGCTAGAGATCGGGTGGCTCCCTACAATGAGCAGTTCTTC.

This clonotype was picked up many times. This chain uses TRBV28 with TRBJ2-7, with a weak D call TRBD1 (6 bases). With 3 bases removed from V and 2 bases from J, the gap between germline ends came to 11 bases. This CDR3 has 14 residues. Germline lookup yields CDR1 MDHEN and CDR2 SYDVKM. The CDR3 reads CASSFQGITYEQYF. In DNA form, the CDR3 reads TGTGCCAGCAGTTTCCAGGGGATTACCTACGAGCAGTACTTC. The full variable domain, in which reference TRBV28 and TRBJ2-7 provide the parts outside the CDR3, is DVKVTQSSRYLVKRTGEKVFLECVQDMDHENMFWYRQDPGLGLRLIYFSYDVKMKEKGDIPEGYSVSREKKERFSLILESASTNQTSMYLCASSFQGITYEQYFGPGTRLTVT.

Comments on this clonotype: A read error may explain this, as a much larger clone is one base away. The chain uses TRBV6-2 or TRBV6-3 and TRBJ2-7, with 12 bases fitting TRBD2. The CDR3 is 17 residues long. Germline V CDR1 and CDR2: MNHEY, SVGEGT. The CDR3 bases are TGTGCCAGCAGCCGGACTAGCGGGAACCCCTTTGATTCGGGGCAGAACTTC. Translated, it gives CASSRTSGNPFDSGQNF.

In its sample, this clonotype was seen many times. This chain connects TRBV6-2 or TRBV6-3 to TRBJ2-7, with D uncertain. Trimming cost V 0 bases and J 7 bases, with 13 bases left between them. The CDR3 has 14 residues. Per the germline V gene, CDR1 is MNHEY and CDR2 is SVGEGT. The DNA for the CDR3 is TGTGCCAGCAGTTACTCGCGTGGAGCCCTTGAGCAGTACTTC. It yields the protein CASSYSRGALEQYF.

This clonotype was detected a few times. The CDR3: CASSVRGDTEAFF. As DNA, the CDR3 is TGTGCCAGCAGTGTCAGGGGTGACACTGAAGCTTTCTTT. The chain carries TRBV6-6 and TRBJ1-1; perhaps TRBD1 as D (6 bases). V was pared by 5 bases and J by 3 bases, with 10 bases between. CDR3 size: 13 residues. Germline assignment: CDR1 MNHNY and CDR2 SVGAGI (reference sequence).

The rearrangement uses TRBV6-2 or TRBV6-3 and TRBJ2-1; 11 bases align to TRBD2. CDR3 length equals 19 residues. Unmatched junction bases numbered 10, after V lost 0 bases and J lost 3 bases. Germline loops: CDR1 MNHEY, CDR2 SVGEGT. The CDR3, as DNA: TGTGCCAGCAGTTACTCAGTCTCGGGACTAGCGGACCGCTACAATGAGCAGTTCTTC. Translation: CASSYSVSGLADRYNEQFF.

This clonotype was observed at least ten times. The rearrangement links TRBV6-2 or TRBV6-3 to TRBJ2-1; the match to TRBD2 covers 8 bases. In germline, CDR1 is MNHEY, CDR2 SVGEGT. Trimming removed 4 bases from V and 7 bases from J; junction bases left unmatched: 9. The CDR3 length is 15 residues. The CDR3 bases are TGTGCCAGCAGTTCCCCAGGGACTAGAAGGAATGAGCAGTTCTTC. Encoded protein: CASSSPGTRRNEQFF.

The rearrangement uses TRBV28 and TRBJ2-3; D is possibly TRBD1 (6 bases). CDR1 MDHEN and CDR2 SYDVKM come from the germline V gene. V was clipped by 2 bases and J by 5 bases, with 8 bases between them. This CDR3 is built from 13 residues. The CDR3 bases are TGTGCCAGCAGTTTAATCAGGGGAGATACGCAGTATTTT. Protein: CASSLIRGDTQYF. Full variable domain (remainder filled in from reference TRBV28 and TRBJ2-3): DVKVTQSSRYLVKRTGEKVFLECVQDMDHENMFWYRQDPGLGLRLIYFSYDVKMKEKGDIPEGYSVSREKKERFSLILESASTNQTSMYLCASSLIRGDTQYFGPGTRLTVL.

This chain joins TRBV5-6 and TRBJ2-7, with 9 bases that match TRBD1. After removal of 4 bases from V and 3 bases from J, the junction contained 5 bases not matched to a gene. Germline V CDR1 and CDR2: SGHDT, YYEEEE. This CDR3 spans 14 amino acids. The CDR3 sequence: CASSRDREVYEQYF. The CDR3 DNA reads as TGTGCCAGCAGCCGGGACAGGGAGGTCTACGAGCAGTACTTC. Together with reference TRBV5-6 and TRBJ2-7, the CDR3 gives the full variable domain: DAGVTQSPTHLIKTRGQQVTLRCSPKSGHDTVSWYQQALGQGPQFIFQYYEEEERQRGNFPDRFSGHQFPNYSSELNVNALLLGDSALYLCASSRDREVYEQYFGPGTRLTVT.

In its sample, this clonotype was seen many times. The chain employs TRBV19 and TRBJ2-5; 14 bases map to TRBD2. Germline V gives CDR1 LNHDA, CDR2 SQIVND (reference sequence). The V gene end was trimmed by 5 bases and the J gene end by 4 bases; junction bases not matched to a gene: 9. This CDR3 has 17 residues. The CDR3 nucleotides read TGTGCCAGTAGTTTCCCGACTAGCGGGGGGGGTGTAGAGACCCAGTACTTC. Its translation is CASSFPTSGGGVETQYF.

This clonotype was seen ten or more times. This chain links TRBV5-5 with TRBJ2-5; D might be TRBD1 (6 bases). The germline CDR1 and CDR2 sequences are SGHKS and YYEKEE (reference sequence). V lost 0 bases and J 2 bases, leaving 14 bases between the germline ends. The CDR3 extends over 16 amino acids. The CDR3, as DNA: TGTGCCAGCAGCTTGGGATCCGGGACAACTCAAGAGACCCAGTACTTC. Translated: CASSLGSGTTQETQYF.

The V call is TRBV27, the J call TRBJ2-1; 9 nucleotides agree with TRBD2. J gave up 1 base and V 7 bases, and 5 bases lay outside the gene matches. This CDR3 is 15 amino acids long. Germline lookup yields CDR1 MNHEY and CDR2 SMNVEV (reference sequence). CDR3 bases: TGTGCCAGCAAGATAGCGGGAGAGTCCTACAATGAGCAGTTCTTC. It specifies CASKIAGESYNEQFF.

This clonotype came up a few times. V gene TRBV6-6 combines with J gene TRBJ2-1, with TRBD1 matching 10 bases. Trimming removed 2 bases from V and 8 bases from J; junction bases left unmatched: 0. CDR1 is MNHNY, CDR2 SVGAGI, per germline (reference sequence). The CDR3 spans 13 residues. In DNA form, the CDR3 reads TGTGCCAGCAGTTACGGGACAGGGGATGAGCAGTTCTTC. It specifies CASSYGTGDEQFF.

This clonotype was found many times. The chain recombines TRBV9 with TRBJ1-1, with a possible D match to TRBD1 (6 bases). The length of the CDR3 is 15 residues. Trimming pared 4 bases from V and 5 bases from J, leaving 18 bases between. In germline, CDR1 is SGDLS, CDR2 YYNGEE. CDR3 loop: CASSPPGGPGTEAFF. Here the CDR3 DNA reads TGTGCCAGCAGCCCCCCTGGGGGGCCGGGGACTGAAGCTTTCTTT.

This clonotype was seen more than once but under ten times. V is TRBV28 and J is TRBJ1-2; D unresolved. This CDR3 contains 12 residues. CDR1 and CDR2 (germline): MDHEN, SYDVKM. Trimming took 6 bases from V and 5 from J, leaving 10 bases between them. CDR3 DNA sequence: TGTGCCAGCAGCCCGGGAGCTTATGGCTACACCTTC. Protein: CASSPGAYGYTF.